One and the same sample provided the 31 T cell receptor beta chains below, sequenced in a study of T cells after posttransplantation cyclophosphamide. The table came from immunoSEQ multiplex PCR; TCRdb's copy has only in-frame clones and leaves some out. Seen here are about 28,000 clones, 86% observed once, and the top ten hold roughly 3.5%. The sequencing sample was made of PBMCs. Receptors originate from a man between 45 and 60 years old.

The genes are TRBV4-1 and TRBJ2-5; D may be TRBD1 (6 bases). CDR3 length equals 12 residues. The germline gives CDR1 MGHRA, CDR2 YSYEKL. With 0 bases removed from V and 7 bases from J, the gap between germline ends came to 6 bases. This chain's CDR3 is CASSQEGGTQYF. CDR3 coding DNA: TGCGCCAGCAGCCAAGAAGGGGGGACCCAGTACTTC.

The CDR3 sequence: CASSYRGTGELFF. The CDR3 region has the DNA TGTGCCAGCAGTTATCGGGGAACCGGGGAGCTGTTTTTT. The chain carries TRBV6-6 and TRBJ2-2; TRBD2 is a possible D gene (5 bases). CDR1 and CDR2 from the germline V gene are MNHNY and SVGAGI (reference sequence). V lost 3 bases, J lost 5 bases, and 7 bases lay in between. This CDR3 is built from 13 residues.

V gene TRBV19 combines with J gene TRBJ2-1; TRBD2 aligns across 8 bases. The J segment lost 4 bases and the V segment lost 5 bases, leaving 10 bases of the junction unmatched. Germline CDR1 LNHDA, CDR2 SQIVND (reference sequence). The CDR3 extends over 16 amino acids. The CDR3 DNA is TGTGCCAGTAGTCCAATAGAACGGGGGGGGTACAATGAGCAGTTCTTC. Encoded protein: CASSPIERGGYNEQFF. Full variable domain (remainder filled in from reference TRBV19 and TRBJ2-1): DGGITQSPKYLFRKEGQNVTLSCEQNLNHDAMYWYRQDPGQGLRLIYYSQIVNDFQKGDIAEGYSVSREKKESFPLTVTSAQKNPTAFYLCASSPIERGGYNEQFFGPGTRLTVL.

V gene TRBV9 combines with J gene TRBJ2-4; D is perhaps TRBD1 (6 bases). The V gene's germline CDR1 is SGDLS and CDR2 YYNGEE. V was shortened by 3 bases and J by 3 bases, with 7 bases between the two germline ends. This CDR3 has 13 residues. CDR3 sequence (DNA): TGTGCCAGCAGCGGGACAGTCAAAAACATTCAGTACTTC. Amino acid sequence: CASSGTVKNIQYF. The variable domain in full, with the rest retrieved from reference TRBV9 and TRBJ2-4, is DSGVTQTPKHLITATGQRVTLRCSPRSGDLSVYWYQQSLDQGLQFLIQYYNGEERAKGNILERFSAQQFPDLHSELNLSSLELGDSALYFCASSGTVKNIQYFGAGTRLSVL.

The chain links TRBV11-2 to TRBJ1-5; D is ambiguous. Trimming removed 1 base at V and 7 bases at J, with 14 bases between. This CDR3 has 15 residues. Per germline, CDR1 SGHAT and CDR2 FQNNGV. CDR3 protein: CASSLGRGRFQPQHF. For the CDR3, the DNA is TGTGCCAGCAGCTTAGGACGGGGTCGGTTCCAGCCCCAGCATTTT. Looking up the rest from reference TRBV11-2 and TRBJ1-5 gives the full variable domain: EAGVAQSPRYKIIEKRQSVAFWCNPISGHATLYWYQQILGQGPKLLIQFQNNGVVDDSQLPKDRFSAERLKGVDSTLKIQPAKLEDSAVYLCASSLGRGRFQPQHFGDGTRLSIL.

The genes are TRBV28 and TRBJ2-5, with D possibly being TRBD2 (6 bases). Germline V gene data show CDR1 as MDHEN and CDR2 as SYDVKM. This CDR3 has 14 amino acids. Trimming shortened V by 5 bases and J by 4 bases, and 14 bases separated the two germline ends. CDR3 loop: CASSRSGGGETQYF. The CDR3 DNA reads as TGTGCCAGCAGTAGATCCGGGGGAGGAGAGACCCAGTACTTC. Based on the CDR3 plus reference TRBV28 and TRBJ2-5, the full variable domain is DVKVTQSSRYLVKRTGEKVFLECVQDMDHENMFWYRQDPGLGLRLIYFSYDVKMKEKGDIPEGYSVSREKKERFSLILESASTNQTSMYLCASSRSGGGETQYFGPGTRLLVL.

V usage is TRBV4-1 and J usage is TRBJ2-7, with 9 bases matching TRBD2. Per the germline V gene, CDR1 is MGHRA and CDR2 is YSYEKL. CDR3 size: 16 residues. V was clipped by 4 bases and J by 2 bases; unmatched bases: 9. In nucleotides, the CDR3 is TGCGCCAGCAGCCCCCTAGCTAGCGGGATCACCTACGAGCAGTACTTC. Translating it yields CASSPLASGITYEQYF.

This chain connects TRBV15 to TRBJ2-5; 8 bases map to TRBD2. The last part of the DNA fits TRBJ2-7 better; the J call may be wrong. Germline CDR1 is LNHNV and CDR2 is YYDKDF (reference sequence). This CDR3 is built from 15 residues. The CDR3 loop is CATSRGGGRLDEQYF. The CDR3 DNA reads as TGTGCCACCAGCAGAGGCGGGGGGCGCCTGGACGAGCAGTACTTC.

The chain carries TRBV5-4 and TRBJ2-7; 12 bases fit TRBD2. J lost 7 bases, V lost 4 bases, and 12 bases had no gene match. The CDR3 is made up of 16 amino acids. Germline V gives CDR1 SGHNT, CDR2 YYREEE (reference sequence). In DNA form, the CDR3 reads TGTGCCAGCAGCCAAGCTCTAGCGGGAGGGCCGAGGGAGCAGTACTTC. Its translation: CASSQALAGGPREQYF.

As regards this clone: Distinct nucleotide sequences in the sample also encode this CDR3. The chain carries TRBV28 and TRBJ1-5; D is unclear. The germline V and J ends were trimmed by 4 bases and 5 bases, with 6 bases remaining between them. Germline lookup yields CDR1 MDHEN and CDR2 SYDVKM. The CDR3 has 12 residues. The CDR3 sequence is CASSSGYQPQHF. CDR3 DNA sequence: TGTGCCAGCAGTTCCGGTTATCAGCCCCAGCATTTT. Full variable domain (outside the CDR3, taken from reference TRBV28 and TRBJ1-5): DVKVTQSSRYLVKRTGEKVFLECVQDMDHENMFWYRQDPGLGLRLIYFSYDVKMKEKGDIPEGYSVSREKKERFSLILESASTNQTSMYLCASSSGYQPQHFGDGTRLSIL.

Comments on this clone: The same CDR3 is also encoded by other DNA sequences in this sample. The CDR3: CSVGTSGYNEQFF. CDR3 sequence (DNA): TGCAGCGTTGGGACTAGCGGCTACAATGAGCAGTTCTTC. The chain combines TRBV29-1 with TRBJ2-1; 10 nucleotides match TRBD2. The CDR3 sequence is 13 residues long. The trim removed 4 bases at V and 3 bases at J, leaving 0 bases unmatched. The germline V gene encodes CDR1 SQVTM and CDR2 ANQGSEA.

The gene calls are TRBV6-1 and TRBJ1-1; D call uncertain. The CDR3 is 16 amino acids. CDR1 MNHNS and CDR2 SASEGT come from the germline V gene. Between the trimmed V and J ends, which lost 1 base and 7 bases, there was a span of 19 bases. The CDR3 region has the DNA TGTGCCAGCAGTGAAGGGGGAGGGAGGTGGTACATTGAAGCTTTCTTT. It codes for CASSEGGGRWYIEAFF.

V gene TRBV6-6 combines with J gene TRBJ1-2; D might be TRBD1 (6 bases). CDR3 size: 15 residues. Germline CDR1 is MNHNY and CDR2 is SVGAGI (reference sequence). V was clipped by 0 bases and J by 4 bases, with 12 bases between them. CDR3 nucleotides: TGTGCCAGCAGTTACTCTTCAGGGGTTGGCTATGGCTACACCTTC. As protein: CASSYSSGVGYGYTF.

The chain uses TRBV7-9 and TRBJ2-1; tentative D call: TRBD2 (6 bases). V was pared by 10 bases and J by 0 bases, with 13 bases between. Germline loops: CDR1 SEHNR, CDR2 FQNEAQ (reference sequence). The CDR3 loop spans 14 amino acids. CDR3 sequence reads: CATPGSHSYNEQFF. CDR3 coding DNA: TGTGCCACCCCCGGGAGCCACTCCTACAATGAGCAGTTCTTC.

The rearrangement links TRBV7-9 to TRBJ1-2; 9 nucleotides agree with TRBD1. V lost 6 bases and J lost 4; bases outside the gene matches: 3. Germline-derived CDR1 and CDR2 are SEHNR and FQNEAQ (reference sequence). This CDR3 is built from 13 residues. The CDR3 DNA reads as TGTGCCAGCAGGCAGACAGGGGGCTATGGCTACACCTTC. Its translation: CASRQTGGYGYTF.

The V call is TRBV5-4, the J call TRBJ2-2; TRBD1 might be the D (5 bases). Germline CDR1 SGHNT, CDR2 YYREEE (reference sequence). V dropped 2 bases and J dropped 6 bases, with 8 bases sitting between them. The CDR3 contains 13 residues. CDR3 DNA sequence: TGTGCCAGCAGCTTACAGGTCTCCGGGGAGCTGTTTTTT. Amino acid sequence: CASSLQVSGELFF.

This sequence joins TRBV5-4 and TRBJ1-6; 7 positions match TRBD1. CDR1 is SGHNT and CDR2 is YYREEE in the germline V gene (reference sequence). V shed 3 bases and J 5 bases; nucleotides not matched to a gene: 8. This CDR3 has 16 amino acids. The CDR3 region has the DNA TGTGCCAGCAGCTCGAACCGGGACAGAAATAATTCACCCCTCCACTTT. Translation gives CASSSNRDRNNSPLHF.

The chain combines TRBV18 with TRBJ2-1; 9 bases fit TRBD1. Per the germline V gene, CDR1 is KGHSH and CDR2 is LQKENI. The CDR3 covers 17 residues. V trimming: 4 bases; J trimming: 8 bases; junction bases outside the gene matches: 15. CDR3 coding DNA: TGTGCCAGCTCACAGTTGTCCGGGACAGGGATTAACCATGAGCAGTTCTTC. Translation: CASSQLSGTGINHEQFF.

The chain is built from TRBV5-6 and TRBJ2-7; 8 bases map to TRBD2. V trimming: 4 bases; J trimming: 6 bases; junction bases outside the gene matches: 6. Germline lookup yields CDR1 SGHDT and CDR2 YYEEEE. There are 13 residues in the CDR3. Written as DNA, the CDR3 is TGTGCCAGCAGCGTGACTAGCGTCGGCGAGCAGTACTTC. This gives the protein CASSVTSVGEQYF. Together with reference TRBV5-6 and TRBJ2-7, the CDR3 gives the full variable domain: DAGVTQSPTHLIKTRGQQVTLRCSPKSGHDTVSWYQQALGQGPQFIFQYYEEEERQRGNFPDRFSGHQFPNYSSELNVNALLLGDSALYLCASSVTSVGEQYFGPGTRLTVT.

The CDR3 protein is CASSLSGTYNEQFF. CDR3 nucleotides: TGCGCCAGCAGCTTGTCTGGCACGTACAATGAGCAGTTCTTC. The chain joins TRBV5-1 to TRBJ2-1; D gene uncertain. Germline lookup yields CDR1 SGHRS and CDR2 YFSETQ. V lost 1 base and J 4 bases, leaving 9 bases between the germline ends. The length of the CDR3 is 14 residues.

This clone was seen a handful of times. The J gene is TRBJ2-1, the V gene TRBV15; D gene ambiguous. The CDR3 length is 13 residues. Germline V lookup: CDR1 LNHNV, CDR2 YYDKDF (reference sequence). V was clipped by 0 bases and J by 7 bases, with 7 bases between them. CDR3 coding DNA: TGTGCCACCAGCAGAGATTACCGGAATGAGCAGTTCTTC. Translating it yields CATSRDYRNEQFF.

This clone was counted once. V is TRBV7-6 and J is TRBJ2-1, with D tentatively TRBD1 (5 bases). Germline CDR1 is SGHVS and CDR2 is FNYEAQ. CDR3 length: 12 amino acids. V lost 5 bases and J lost 9, with 11 bases in between. The DNA for the CDR3 is TGTGCCAGCAGCAAAGCAGGGTTTGAGCAGTTCTTC. Encoded protein: CASSKAGFEQFF.

This clone was found a few times. This rearrangement joins TRBV21-1 to TRBJ1-1. TRBV21-1 corresponds to a pseudogene. The CDR3 consists of 12 residues. The CDR3 is CASRRMNTEAFF. The CDR3 DNA is TGTGCCAGCAGGAGGATGAACACTGAAGCTTTCTTT.

The chain links TRBV6-1 to TRBJ1-2; TRBD1 matches at 7 bases. The CDR3 is made up of 15 amino acids. Germline CDR1 reads MNHNS; CDR2 reads SASEGT. With 3 bases clipped from V and 0 bases from J, the junction kept 4 bases outside the gene matches. The CDR3 nucleotides are TGTGCCAGCAGTGAGGCGACAGGGCCTAACTATGGCTACACCTTC. It encodes CASSEATGPNYGYTF.

The genes are TRBV5-5 and TRBJ2-1, with D tentatively TRBD1 (5 bases). This CDR3 region has 13 residues. Germline V lookup: CDR1 SGHKS, CDR2 YYEKEE (reference sequence). V dropped 2 bases and J dropped 5 bases, with 8 bases sitting between them. For the CDR3, the DNA is TGTGCCAGCAGCTTACAGGTGGACAATGAGCAGTTCTTC. It specifies CASSLQVDNEQFF.

The chain uses TRBV28 and TRBJ1-6; TRBD1 might be the D (6 bases). CDR1 is MDHEN and CDR2 is SYDVKM in the germline V gene. The CDR3 contains 14 residues. Trimming removed 6 bases from V and 11 bases from J, with 17 bases in between. DNA of the CDR3: TGTGCCAGCAGCGTCAGGGGTACGTCGCCACCCCTCCACTTT. Its translation is CASSVRGTSPPLHF.

This clone was picked up one time. The chain recombines TRBV4-1 with TRBJ2-7; a possible D gene is TRBD2 (6 bases). The CDR3 length is 15 residues. Trimming shortened V by 0 bases and J by 0 bases, and 9 bases separated the two germline ends. The germline V gene has CDR1 MGHRA and CDR2 YSYEKL. The CDR3 DNA reads TGCGCCAGCAGCCAAGAGGAGGGGTCCTCCTACGAGCAGTACTTC. Protein: CASSQEEGSSYEQYF.

Written as DNA, the CDR3 is TGTGCCAGCAGCCCCCCCGGGCGGGGGGGTACCGGGGAGCTGTTTTTT. Its protein product is CASSPPGRGGTGELFF. This chain uses TRBV7-6 with TRBJ2-2; 9 positions match TRBD2. Germline-derived CDR1 and CDR2 are SGHVS and FNYEAQ. The CDR3 extends over 16 amino acids. V lost 5 bases to trimming and J lost 5 bases; unmatched junction nucleotides: 9.

The chain carries TRBV7-9 and TRBJ2-7, with 9 bases fitting TRBD1. The CDR3 loop spans 13 amino acids. J was trimmed by 3 bases and V by 10 bases; bases with no gene match: 7. Germline V gene data show CDR1 as SEHNR and CDR2 as FQNEAQ (reference sequence). CDR3 in DNA: TGTGCCACCTCGACAGGGGGTTACTACGAGCAGTACTTC. Translated, it gives CATSTGGYYEQYF.

This chain connects TRBV7-8 to TRBJ2-3; 8 bases fit TRBD2. In germline, CDR1 is SGHVS, CDR2 FQNEAQ. The CDR3 is 15 amino acids. Trimming at V came to 5 bases and at J to 6 bases, leaving 10 bases not matched to a gene. Here the CDR3 reads CASSPRLAREDTQYF. The CDR3 DNA follows: TGTGCCAGCAGCCCTAGACTAGCGAGGGAGGATACGCAGTATTTT. The variable domain in full, completed from reference TRBV7-8 and TRBJ2-3, reads GAGVSQSPRYKVAKRGQDVALRCDPISGHVSLFWYQQALGQGPEFLTYFQNEAQLDKSGLPSDRFFAERPEGSVSTLKIQRTQQEDSAVYLCASSPRLAREDTQYFGPGTRLTVL.

The V call is TRBV20-1, the J call TRBJ2-1; possibly TRBD2 for D (5 bases). The ends were cut back, 2 bases at V and 12 bases at J, with 11 bases in the middle. The V gene's germline CDR1 is DFQATT and CDR2 SNEGSKA (reference sequence). This CDR3 has 11 amino acids. The CDR3 DNA reads as TGCAGTGCTAGAAGGACGAGGGTGCAGTTCTTC. Translation: CSARRTRVQFF.